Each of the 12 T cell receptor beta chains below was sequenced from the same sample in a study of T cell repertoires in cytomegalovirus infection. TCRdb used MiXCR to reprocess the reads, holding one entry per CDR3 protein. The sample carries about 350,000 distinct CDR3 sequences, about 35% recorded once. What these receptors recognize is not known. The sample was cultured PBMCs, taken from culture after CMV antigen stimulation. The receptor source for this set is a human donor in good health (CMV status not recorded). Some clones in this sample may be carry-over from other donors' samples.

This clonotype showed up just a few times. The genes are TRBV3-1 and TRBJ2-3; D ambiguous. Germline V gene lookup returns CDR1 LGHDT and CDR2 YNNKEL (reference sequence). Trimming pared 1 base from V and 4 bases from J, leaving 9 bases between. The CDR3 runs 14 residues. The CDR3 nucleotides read TGTGCCAGCAGCCAAGTTCCCTCTTCAGATACGCAGTATTTT. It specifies CASSQVPSSDTQYF.

CDR3 in amino acids: CASSPEPAAGRETQYF. In DNA, the CDR3 is TGTGCCAGCAGCCCCGAGCCAGCGGCGGGGCGAGAGACCCAGTACTTC. This chain connects TRBV7-2 to TRBJ2-5, with a tentative D call TRBD2 (6 bases). With 5 bases removed from V and 4 bases from J, the gap between germline ends came to 20 bases. This CDR3 comprises 16 residues. Germline assignment: CDR1 SGHTA and CDR2 FQGNSA.

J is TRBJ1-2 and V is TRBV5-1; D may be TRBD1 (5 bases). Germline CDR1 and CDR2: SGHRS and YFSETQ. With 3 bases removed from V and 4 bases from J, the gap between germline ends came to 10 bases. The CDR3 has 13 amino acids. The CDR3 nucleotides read TGCGCCAGCAGCTGGGGACTTACCTATGGCTACACCTTC. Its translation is CASSWGLTYGYTF.

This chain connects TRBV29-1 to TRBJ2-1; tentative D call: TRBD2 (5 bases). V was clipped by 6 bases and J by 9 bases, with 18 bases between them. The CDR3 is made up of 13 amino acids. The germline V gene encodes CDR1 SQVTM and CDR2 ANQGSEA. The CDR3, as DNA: TGCAGCGTCAGCCCCACGGCCGCGGGTGAGCAGTTCTTC. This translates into CSVSPTAAGEQFF.

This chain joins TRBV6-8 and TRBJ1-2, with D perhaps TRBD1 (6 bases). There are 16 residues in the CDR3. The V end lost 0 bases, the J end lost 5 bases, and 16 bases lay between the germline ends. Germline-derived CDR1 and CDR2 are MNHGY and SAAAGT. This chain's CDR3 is CASSYSRGTLLYGYTF. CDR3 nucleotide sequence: TGTGCCAGCAGTTACTCCAGGGGCACCCTCCTGTATGGCTACACCTTC.

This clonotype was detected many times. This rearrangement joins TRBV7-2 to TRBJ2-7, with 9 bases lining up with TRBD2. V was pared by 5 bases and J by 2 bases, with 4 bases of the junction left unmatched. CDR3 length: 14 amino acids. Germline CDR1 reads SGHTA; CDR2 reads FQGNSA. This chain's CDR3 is CASSPTSGPYEQYF. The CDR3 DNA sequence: TGTGCCAGCAGCCCAACTAGCGGGCCCTACGAGCAGTACTTC.

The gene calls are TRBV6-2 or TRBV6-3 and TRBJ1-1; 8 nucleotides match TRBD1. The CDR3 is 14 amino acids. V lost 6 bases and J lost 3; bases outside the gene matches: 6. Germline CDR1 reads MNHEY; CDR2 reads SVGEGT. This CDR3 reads CASRTGQGYTEAFF. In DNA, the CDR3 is TGTGCCAGCAGAACCGGACAGGGATACACTGAAGCTTTCTTT.

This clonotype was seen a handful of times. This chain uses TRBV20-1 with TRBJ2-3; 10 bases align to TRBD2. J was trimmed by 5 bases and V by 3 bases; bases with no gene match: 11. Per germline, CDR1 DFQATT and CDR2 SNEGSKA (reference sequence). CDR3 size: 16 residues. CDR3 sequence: CSARQAGLALRDTQYF. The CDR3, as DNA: TGCAGTGCTAGGCAAGCGGGACTAGCGTTGAGAGATACGCAGTATTTT.

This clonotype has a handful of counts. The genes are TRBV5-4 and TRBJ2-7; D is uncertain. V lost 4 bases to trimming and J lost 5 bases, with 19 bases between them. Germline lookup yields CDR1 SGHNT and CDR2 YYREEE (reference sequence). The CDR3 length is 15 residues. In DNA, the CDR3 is TGTGCCAGCAGCAGTCTAGGGATCCCTCGAGACGAGCAGTACTTC. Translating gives CASSSLGIPRDEQYF.

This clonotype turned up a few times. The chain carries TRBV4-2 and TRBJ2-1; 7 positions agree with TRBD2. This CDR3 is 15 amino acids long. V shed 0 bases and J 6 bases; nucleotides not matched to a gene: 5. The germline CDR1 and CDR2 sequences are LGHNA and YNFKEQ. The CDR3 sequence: CASSQDPGGGNEQFF. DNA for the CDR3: TGTGCCAGCAGCCAAGATCCTGGCGGGGGCAATGAGCAGTTCTTC.

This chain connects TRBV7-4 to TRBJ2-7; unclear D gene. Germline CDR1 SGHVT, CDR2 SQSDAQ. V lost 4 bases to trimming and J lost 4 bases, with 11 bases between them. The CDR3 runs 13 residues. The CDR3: CASSYGQFYEQYV. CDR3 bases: TGTGCCAGCAGCTATGGGCAGTTTTACGAGCAGTACGTC.

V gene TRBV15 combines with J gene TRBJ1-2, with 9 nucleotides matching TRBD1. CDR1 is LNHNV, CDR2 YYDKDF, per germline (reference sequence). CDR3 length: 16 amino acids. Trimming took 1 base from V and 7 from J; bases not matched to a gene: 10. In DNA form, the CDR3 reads TGTGCCACCAGCAGAGTGCCCGGGACAGGGATGCGTGGCTACACCTTC. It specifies CATSRVPGTGMRGYTF.